The 24 T cell receptor beta chains below come from one sample, sequenced in a study of cytomegalovirus exposure and HLA in healthy donors. PCR employed 60 Vbeta and 13 Jbeta primers. Generated by immunoSEQ multiplex PCR, the TCRdb table keeps only in-frame clones and is missing some. The table includes fewer than 130,000 clones, roughly 70% detected once. The specimen was PBMCs. The receptor set was obtained from a middle-aged man in good health and CMV-seropositive.

This clone was observed a few times. The V call is TRBV5-4, the J call TRBJ2-1, with unresolved D. CDR1 SGHNT and CDR2 YYREEE come from the germline V gene (reference sequence). Trimming stripped 4 bases from V and 4 bases from J, with 9 bases between. The CDR3 spans 13 residues. The CDR3 coding sequence is TGTGCCAGCAGCATGGACGAGTACAATGAGCAGTTCTTC. Its translation is CASSMDEYNEQFF.

This chain joins TRBV27 and TRBJ2-7; TRBD1 might be the D (6 bases). The CDR3 has 13 amino acids. Germline V lookup: CDR1 MNHEY, CDR2 SMNVEV (reference sequence). Trimming took off 7 bases at V and 3 bases at J, with 13 bases between the two ends. CDR3 amino acids: CASKLGQSYEQYF. The CDR3 nucleotides read TGTGCCAGCAAACTCGGACAGAGCTACGAGCAGTACTTC.

The chain uses TRBV10-1 and TRBJ2-5, with TRBD1 identical over 10 bases. Germline CDR1 reads WNHNN; CDR2 reads SYGVQD (reference sequence). The J segment lost 6 bases and the V segment lost 3 bases, leaving 10 bases of the junction unmatched. The length of the CDR3 is 16 residues. The CDR3 is CASSDSGQGVGKTQYF. In DNA, the CDR3 is TGCGCCAGCAGTGACTCCGGACAGGGGGTAGGGAAGACCCAGTACTTC.

This chain connects TRBV5-5 to TRBJ2-5, with TRBD2 matching 8 bases. CDR3 length equals 16 residues. V gave up 2 bases and J gave up 5 bases; unmatched junction bases: 11. CDR1 is SGHKS and CDR2 is YYEKEE in the germline V gene (reference sequence). The CDR3 loop is CASSFREGGLSETQYF. The CDR3 nucleotides read TGTGCCAGCAGCTTCCGGGAGGGGGGTTTGAGTGAGACCCAGTACTTC.

The CDR3 bases are TGCGCCAGCAGTCCCAGGGACAGTTCCTACGAGCAGTACGTC. This translates into CASSPRDSSYEQYV. The chain is built from TRBV23-1 and TRBJ2-7; the match to TRBD1 covers 7 bases. TRBV23-1 is an ORF for which the function is uncertain. The CDR3 spans 14 residues. J was trimmed by 1 base and V by 4 bases; bases with no gene match: 4.

V gene TRBV5-1 combines with J gene TRBJ2-1; D might be TRBD1 (6 bases). CDR3 length: 15 amino acids. V was clipped by 4 bases and J by 8 bases, with 19 bases between them. Germline CDR1 SGHRS, CDR2 YFSETQ. The CDR3 loop reads CASSPGTLLGDEQFF. CDR3 DNA sequence: TGCGCCAGCAGCCCCGGGACACTTTTAGGGGATGAGCAGTTCTTC. Full variable domain (outside the CDR3, taken from reference TRBV5-1 and TRBJ2-1): KAGVTQTPRYLIKTRGQQVTLSCSPISGHRSVSWYQQTPGQGLQFLFEYFSETQRNKGNFPGRFSGRQFSNSRSEMNVSTLELGDSALYLCASSPGTLLGDEQFFGPGTRLTVL.

This clone was picked up one time. The CDR3 coding sequence is TGCGCCAGCAGCTTGGAAGCTAGCGGGAAAGGGGGCACAGATACGCAGTATTTT. Protein product: CASSLEASGKGGTDTQYF. The chain links TRBV5-1 to TRBJ2-3; 9 nucleotides align to TRBD2. The length of the CDR3 is 18 residues. Germline trimming cut 0 bases from V and 1 base from J; bases unmatched to any gene: 9. Germline V lookup: CDR1 SGHRS, CDR2 YFSETQ. Full variable domain (rest looked up from reference TRBV5-1 and TRBJ2-3): KAGVTQTPRYLIKTRGQQVTLSCSPISGHRSVSWYQQTPGQGLQFLFEYFSETQRNKGNFPGRFSGRQFSNSRSEMNVSTLELGDSALYLCASSLEASGKGGTDTQYFGPGTRLTVL.

The V call is TRBV2, the J call TRBJ1-3, with 7 bases identical to TRBD1. V lost 8 bases and J lost 4; bases outside the gene matches: 14. CDR1 and CDR2 (germline): SNHLY, FYNNEI. The CDR3 contains 16 residues. The CDR3 is CASGDPDREPGNTIYF. The CDR3 bases are TGTGCCAGCGGGGACCCAGACAGGGAACCCGGAAACACCATATATTTT. The entire variable domain, with the rest obtained from reference TRBV2 and TRBJ1-3, is as follows: EPEVTQTPSHQVTQMGQEVILRCVPISNHLYFYWYRQILGQKVEFLVSFYNNEISEKSEIFDDQFSVERPDGSNFTLKIRSTKLEDSAMYFCASGDPDREPGNTIYFGEGSWLTVV.

J is TRBJ1-1 and V is TRBV29-1; tentatively, D is TRBD1 (6 bases). Looked up from germline, CDR1 is SQVTM and CDR2 is ANQGSEA. The V end was cut by 4 bases, the J end by 3 bases, with 15 bases between. This CDR3 has 14 residues. The CDR3 loop is CSVGRGGKHTEAFF. As DNA, the CDR3 is TGCAGCGTTGGGAGGGGGGGAAAACACACTGAAGCTTTCTTT.

The J gene is TRBJ2-5, the V gene TRBV7-9; TRBD1 is a possible D gene (6 bases). In germline, CDR1 is SEHNR, CDR2 FQNEAQ (reference sequence). Trimming removed 5 bases at V and 7 bases at J, with 17 bases between. This CDR3 contains 14 residues. Written as DNA, the CDR3 is TGTGCCAGCAGCCCCCAGGACAGCCAGGGGACCCAGTACTTC. Its protein is CASSPQDSQGTQYF.

The chain has TRBV5-1 and TRBJ2-7; 7 bases are a match to TRBD1. The CDR3 covers 13 residues. After removal of 4 bases from V and 5 bases from J, the junction contained 6 bases not matched to a gene. Germline V gene data show CDR1 as SGHRS and CDR2 as YFSETQ. DNA of the CDR3: TGCGCCAGCAGCCCAGACAGGGCTCACGAGCAGTACTTC. Translation: CASSPDRAHEQYF.

The chain carries TRBV7-9 and TRBJ2-1; D is ambiguous. The germline V gene encodes CDR1 SEHNR and CDR2 FQNEAQ (reference sequence). There are 12 residues in the CDR3. Between the trimmed V and J ends, which lost 3 bases and 9 bases, there was a span of 9 bases. CDR3 protein: CASSFSLSEQFF. As DNA, the CDR3 is TGTGCCAGCAGCTTTTCGTTGAGTGAGCAGTTCTTC.

The genes are TRBV6-1 and TRBJ1-4, with 10 bases lining up with TRBD1. The ends lost 0 bases at V and 7 bases at J; junction bases unmatched: 5. CDR3 length: 16 amino acids. CDR1 and CDR2 from the germline V gene are MNHNS and SASEGT. CDR3 DNA: TGTGCCAGCAGTGAAGCAGGGGGACAGGGGTTTGAAAAACTGTTTTTT. Protein sequence: CASSEAGGQGFEKLFF.

The V gene is TRBV6-1, the J gene TRBJ2-7; D is possibly TRBD1 (5 bases). The CDR3 totals 15 residues. Trimming stripped 5 bases from V and 2 bases from J, with 16 bases between. The germline V gene encodes CDR1 MNHNS and CDR2 SASEGT. This CDR3 is CASSNPKGYAYEQYF. The CDR3 region has the DNA TGTGCCAGCAGTAACCCAAAGGGGTACGCCTACGAGCAGTACTTC.

The chain is built from TRBV10-3 and TRBJ1-2; TRBD1 matches 9 bases. This CDR3 is built from 14 residues. Looked up from germline, CDR1 is ENHRY and CDR2 is SYGVKD. The ends lost 9 bases at V and 2 bases at J; junction bases unmatched: 7. CDR3 loop: CAMARDRANYGYTF. The CDR3 DNA sequence: TGTGCCATGGCTCGGGACAGGGCCAACTATGGCTACACCTTC.

The rearrangement uses TRBV6-5 and TRBJ2-7, with TRBD1 matching 8 bases. The CDR3 has 13 residues. Germline values: CDR1 MNHEY, CDR2 SVGAGI. J lost 4 bases, V lost 4 bases, and 3 bases had no gene match. The DNA for the CDR3 is TGTGCCAGCAGTTGGACAGGGAATTACGAGCAGTACTTC. This sequence encodes CASSWTGNYEQYF.

This clone was detected a few times. The chain recombines TRBV6-1 with TRBJ1-1; D remains unclear. The CDR3 is 13 residues long. The V gene's germline CDR1 is MNHNS and CDR2 SASEGT. V was clipped by 0 bases and J by 0 bases, with 2 bases between them. The CDR3 DNA follows: TGTGCCAGCAGTGAAGCCGTGAACACTGAAGCTTTCTTT. This sequence encodes CASSEAVNTEAFF.

This clone showed up just once. The genes are TRBV6-6 and TRBJ2-1; weak D call: TRBD1 (5 bases). Trimming took 0 bases from V and 6 from J, leaving 9 bases between them. This CDR3 region has 14 residues. Germline-derived CDR1 and CDR2 are MNHNY and SVGAGI (reference sequence). The CDR3 nucleotides read TGTGCCAGCAGTTACTCGAAAGGGGTCAATGAGCAGTTCTTC. Encoded protein: CASSYSKGVNEQFF.

This chain connects TRBV4-2 to TRBJ1-3, with TRBD1 as a possible D gene (6 bases). Per germline, CDR1 LGHNA and CDR2 YNFKEQ. This CDR3 contains 15 residues. V was cut by 0 bases and J by 3 bases, with 9 bases left in between. Here the CDR3 DNA reads TGTGCCAGCAGCCAAGAACCACAGGGTGGAAACACCATATATTTT. Encoded protein: CASSQEPQGGNTIYF.

This chain joins TRBV27 and TRBJ1-5; the match to TRBD1 covers 8 bases. Losses at the gene ends were 10 bases for V and 7 bases for J; bases not matched to a gene: 9. CDR3 length: 13 residues. Germline loops: CDR1 MNHEY, CDR2 SMNVEV (reference sequence). CDR3 in DNA: TGTGCCACCAGAGACAGGGGAGGCCAGCCCCAGCATTTT. This gives the protein CATRDRGGQPQHF.

This clone was recorded only once. V gene TRBV9 combines with J gene TRBJ2-3; 7 bases fit TRBD2. The germline V gene encodes CDR1 SGDLS and CDR2 YYNGEE. V trimming: 0 bases; J trimming: 1 base; junction bases outside the gene matches: 2. This CDR3 comprises 15 residues. The DNA of the CDR3 is TGTGCCAGCAGCGTAGGCGGGGGTGGCACAGATACGCAGTATTTT. Its translation is CASSVGGGGTDTQYF.

The rearrangement uses TRBV11-2 and TRBJ2-3; no firm D call. Trimming stripped 4 bases from V and 4 bases from J, with 9 bases between. The CDR3 totals 13 residues. The germline gives CDR1 SGHAT, CDR2 FQNNGV. For the CDR3, the DNA is TGTGCCAGCAGCTCCCGCGGCGCAGATACGCAGTATTTT. Translated, it gives CASSSRGADTQYF.

This chain links TRBV5-1 with TRBJ1-3; D call uncertain. CDR1 SGHRS and CDR2 YFSETQ come from the germline V gene. The CDR3 has 17 amino acids. V lost 4 bases to trimming and J lost 0 bases, with 17 bases between them. CDR3 protein: CASSPLGSLSSGNTIYF. In nucleotides, the CDR3 is TGCGCCAGCAGCCCCTTAGGGAGTCTCAGCTCTGGAAACACCATATATTTT.

V and J are TRBV6-4 and TRBJ1-2; 8 positions agree with TRBD1. Trimming at V came to 9 bases and at J to 1 base, leaving 7 bases not matched to a gene. Germline values: CDR1 MRHNA, CDR2 SNTAGT. The CDR3 is made up of 14 amino acids. CDR3 DNA: TGTGCCAGTTCACTGGACAGGGATAACTATGGCTACACCTTC. Its translation: CASSLDRDNYGYTF.